This T cell receptor beta chain was recovered during a study of T-cell memory formation after mild COVID-19. This CDR3 spans 14 amino acids. Trimming shortened V by 6 bases and J by 0 bases, and 12 bases separated the two germline ends. TCRdb processed the 5' RACE reads anew with MiXCR; each CDR3 protein has one entry. Of about 470,000 distinct CDR3 sequences in the sample, roughly 18% were seen once. This sequence was found in an adult woman who had mild COVID-19 (a few samples of this study predate the infection). Cell type and time point are not known. Sequenced: PBMCs or a T cell subset sorted from them (not recorded which). The chain joins TRBV12-3 or TRBV12-4 to TRBJ2-7, with D possibly matching TRBD1 (6 bases). DNA for the CDR3: TGTGCCAGCAGGTCGGGACACAGCTCCTACGAGCAGTACTTC. Encoded protein: CASRSGHSSYEQYF.